A few counts support the clone carrying this TCR beta chain. Its antigen is undetermined. This record comes from a study of T cells after posttransplantation cyclophosphamide. Generated by immunoSEQ multiplex PCR, the TCRdb table keeps only in-frame clones and is missing some. The profile covers 41,000 or so clones, none occurring a single time. Findings of the study overall: Later post-transplant blood repertoires were often dominated by donor CD8+ memory clones. Blood and skin or GI T cell repertoires showed limited TRB overlap.

The CDR3 consists of 14 residues. Trimming took 5 bases from V and 5 from J; bases not matched to a gene: 7. Germline V lookup: CDR1 MNHNY, CDR2 SVGAGI (reference sequence). The TCR sequence derives from a man under 40 in good health and a related stem cell transplant donor. The sequencing sample was made of PBMCs. The J gene is TRBJ2-5, the V gene TRBV6-6; TRBD2 aligns across 8 bases. CDR3: CASSRAGAVETQYF. The DNA of the CDR3 is TGTGCCAGCAGTCGAGCGGGGGCGGTGGAGACCCAGTACTTC.